The 31 T cell receptor gamma chains listed next were all sequenced from one sample in a study of gamma-delta chains in newborns, infants, children. TCRdb reanalyzed the reads using CATT. The sample lists over a thousand gamma-chain clones, 2.5% to 3.5% occurring once. The sequencing sample was made of blood. The receptors here all came from a child who was a newborn, infant or young child, either healthy, febrile or measles-vaccinated (not recorded which).

This clone came up a few times. This likely stems from a read error, as it lies one base from a far larger clone. Different DNA sequences within this sample yield the same CDR3. The V call is TRGV9, the J call TRGJP. Germline V gene lookup returns CDR1 GITISATS and CDR2 ISYDGTV (reference sequence). The CDR3 has 16 amino acids. This CDR3 reads CALWEVGELGKKIKVF. The CDR3 DNA reads as TGTGCTTTGTGGGAGGTAGGAGAGTTGGGCAAAAAAATCAAGGTATTT.

This clone occurred a few times. Germline and junction disagree at one end, which may indicate a read error. Other DNA sequences in the sample encode the same CDR3. V usage is TRGV4 and J usage is TRGJ1 or TRGJ2. The CDR3 consists of 14 residues. Germline CDR1 is EGSTGY and CDR2 is YDSYTSSV. CDR3 sequence (DNA): TGCGCCACCTGGGATGGGACGAATTATTATAAGAAACTCTTT. Translating it yields CATWDGTNYYKKLF.

This clone ranks as medium-sized (0.01 to 0.1%). A read error is the likely source, as a far larger clone sits one nucleotide away. The rearrangement links TRGV8 to TRGJP1. The CDR3 spans 13 residues. Trimming at V came to 6 bases and at J to 0 bases, leaving 1 base not matched to a gene. Germline loops: CDR1 VENAVY, CDR2 YDSYNSRV. The CDR3 DNA reads as TGTGCCACCTGGCATACCACTGGTTGGTTCAAGATATTT. Its translation: CATWHTTGWFKIF.

This clone was seen a handful of times. The protein in TCRdb stems from a much larger clone and differs at residue 3 from this DNA's translation, likely a read error; here the protein is translated from the DNA. The chain recombines TRGV9 with TRGJP. The CDR3 has 16 residues. Germline lookup yields CDR1 GITISATS and CDR2 ISYDGTV (reference sequence). The DNA of the CDR3 is TGTGCCTCGTGGGAGCCGCAAGAGTTGGGCAAAAAAATCAAGGTATTT. Amino acids: CASWEPQELGKKIKVF.

Notes on this clone: An end of the junction differs from the germline gene, which may be a read error. V usage is TRGV9 and J usage is TRGJP. The CDR3 extends over 16 amino acids. The germline V gene encodes CDR1 GITISATS and CDR2 ISYDGTV (reference sequence). In nucleotides, the CDR3 is TGTGCCTTGTGGGAGGTAGAAGAGTTGGGCAAAGAAATCAAGGTATTT. Translated, it gives CALWEVEELGKEIKVF.

By share, this clone ranks as medium-sized (0.01 to 0.1%). Other DNA sequences of this sample code for an identical CDR3. The chain is built from TRGV8 and TRGJ1 or TRGJ2. This CDR3 comprises 12 residues. CDR1 and CDR2 from the germline V gene are VENAVY and YDSYNSRV. V gave up 1 base and J gave up 7 bases; unmatched junction bases: 4. The CDR3 sequence: CATWDRGYKKLF. Here the CDR3 DNA reads TGTGCCACCTGGGATAGAGGGTATAAGAAACTCTTT.

In its sample, this clone ranks as medium-sized (0.01 to 0.1%). This same CDR3 is encoded by further DNA sequences in the sample. The rearrangement uses TRGV9 and TRGJ1 or TRGJ2. CDR1 and CDR2 (germline): GITISATS, ISYDGTV (reference sequence). This CDR3 contains 11 residues. The junction had 9 bases not matched to a gene; V was cut back by 6 bases and J by 10 bases. For the CDR3, the DNA is TGTGCCTTGTGGTCCGCTGGGAAGAAACTCTTT. It yields the protein CALWSAGKKLF.

In this sample, this clone is medium-sized. The V call is TRGV9, the J call TRGJP. The CDR3 sequence is 18 residues long. V was clipped by 3 bases and J by 3 bases; unmatched bases: 8. The germline CDR1 and CDR2 sequences are GITISATS and ISYDGTV (reference sequence). CDR3 DNA sequence: TGTGCCTTGTGGGAGACAGAATCGCAAGAGTTGGGCAAAAAAATCAAGGTATTT. This gives the protein CALWETESQELGKKIKVF.

A word on this clone: The same CDR3 arises from other DNA sequences in this sample as well. V usage is TRGV9 and J usage is TRGJP. V shed 0 bases, J shed 7 bases, and the junction held 6 bases outside the gene matches. CDR3 size: 17 residues. CDR1 is GITISATS, CDR2 ISYDGTV, per germline (reference sequence). CDR3 amino acids: CALWEVRRELGKKIKVF. Here the CDR3 DNA reads TGTGCCTTGTGGGAGGTGCGTCGGGAGTTGGGCAAAAAAATCAAGGTATTT.

Remarks on this clone: TCRdb has a much larger clone's protein, which differs at residue 15 from the translation of this DNA, likely because of a read error; what is shown is the protein translated from the DNA. The J gene is TRGJP, the V gene TRGV9. Judging by the DNA end, TRGJP1 fits better; the J call may be wrong. CDR1 and CDR2 (germline): GITISATS, ISYDGTV (reference sequence). The CDR3 sequence is 16 residues long. The CDR3 loop is CALWEVRELGKKIKIF. The CDR3 bases are TGTGCCTTGTGGGAGGTGAGGGAGTTGGGCAAAAAAATCAAGATATTT.

This clone was found a few times. TCRdb shows a much larger clone's protein in place of this DNA's translation, and the two differ at residue 7, likely through a read error; the protein shown is translated from the DNA. V is TRGV9 and J is TRGJP. Germline loops: CDR1 GITISATS, CDR2 ISYDGTV (reference sequence). The CDR3 consists of 16 residues. J gave up 6 bases and V 2 bases, and 4 bases lay outside the gene matches. CDR3 sequence reads: CALWEDLELGKKIKVF. The DNA of the CDR3 is TGTGCCTTGTGGGAGGATCTAGAGTTGGGCAAAAAAATCAAGGTATTT.

As concerns this clone: TCRdb pairs this DNA with a much larger clone's protein that differs at residue 4, likely a read error; the protein shown was translated from the DNA. The DNA for the CDR3 is TGTGCCTTGCGGGAGGTCGGGCCGGGCAAAAAAATCAAGGTATTT. It specifies CALREVGPGKKIKVF. The chain is built from TRGV9 and TRGJP. The CDR3 runs to 15 residues. CDR1 is GITISATS and CDR2 is ISYDGTV in the germline V gene (reference sequence).

Points on this clone: A far larger clone is just one base off, so this is likely a read error. The chain recombines TRGV3 with TRGJ1 or TRGJ2. Germline lookup yields CDR1 VTNTFY and CDR2 YDVSTARD (reference sequence). This CDR3 region has 12 residues. The CDR3, as DNA: TGTGCCACCTGGGGCAGGGGATATAAGAAACTCTTT. As protein: CATWGRGYKKLF.

By sample share, this clone is medium-sized. V gene TRGV9 combines with J gene TRGJP. The CDR3 has 16 residues. CDR1 is GITISATS, CDR2 ISYDGTV, per germline (reference sequence). After removal of 0 bases from V and 9 bases from J, the junction contained 5 bases not matched to a gene. CDR3: CALWEVTGLGKKIKVF. In DNA, the CDR3 is TGTGCCTTGTGGGAGGTGACGGGGTTGGGCAAAAAAATCAAGGTATTT.

Comments on this clone: This likely reflects a read error, since a far larger clone is one base away. Other nucleotide sequences from this sample produce the same CDR3. The chain combines TRGV9 with TRGJP. Per the germline V gene, CDR1 is GITISATS and CDR2 is ISYDGTV (reference sequence). The CDR3 is made up of 15 amino acids. CDR3 bases: TGTGCCTTGTGGGAGCAAGAGTTGGGCAAAAAAATCAAGGTGTTT. Its translation is CALWEQELGKKIKVF.

This clone has only a few counts. J is TRGJP and V is TRGV9. V gave up 0 bases and J gave up 7 bases; unmatched junction bases: 6. The CDR3 runs 17 residues. CDR1 and CDR2 from the germline V gene are GITISATS and ISYDGTV (reference sequence). CDR3 sequence reads: CALWEVHVELGKKIKVF. The CDR3 nucleotides read TGTGCCTTGTGGGAGGTGCACGTCGAGTTGGGCAAAAAAATCAAGGTATTT.

This clone was observed a single time. It is likely a read error: a sequence one base away is far more abundant. The V gene is TRGV9, the J gene TRGJP. The CDR3 spans 18 residues. With V trimmed by 5 bases and J by 3 bases, 10 bases remained unmatched. Germline lookup yields CDR1 GITISATS and CDR2 ISYDGTV (reference sequence). The CDR3 is CALWGVRSQELGKKIKVF. The CDR3 bases are TGTGCCTTGTGGGGGGTCCGCTCGCAAGAGTTGGGCAAAAAAATCAAGGTATTT.

This sequence joins TRGV9 and TRGJ1 or TRGJ2. The germline V gene encodes CDR1 GITISATS and CDR2 ISYDGTV (reference sequence). The CDR3 sequence is 13 residues long. V was pared by 4 bases and J by 0 bases, with 3 bases of the junction left unmatched. CDR3 sequence (DNA): TGTGCCTTGTGGGACCTGAATTATTATAAGAAACTCTTT. This encodes CALWDLNYYKKLF.

This clone is medium-sized. This chain connects TRGV5 to TRGJ1 or TRGJ2. The CDR3 length is 12 residues. V was clipped by 5 bases and J by 4 bases; unmatched bases: 5. CDR1 and CDR2 (germline): VINAFY, YDVSNSKD. The CDR3 nucleotides read TGTGCCACCTGGGGCCCCTATTATAAGAAACTCTTT. It translates to CATWGPYYKKLF.

To note about this clone: TCRdb's protein, taken from a much larger clone, differs from this DNA's translation at residue 6, likely owing to a read error; the protein displayed comes from the DNA. The rearrangement uses TRGV4 and TRGJP1. The CDR3 is 14 amino acids. V shed 5 bases and J 1 base; nucleotides not matched to a gene: 4. From germline, CDR1 is EGSTGY and CDR2 YDSYTSSV. CDR3 bases: TGTGCCACCTGGGCTTGTACCACTGGTTGGTTCAAGATATTT. Translation: CATWACTTGWFKIF.

By sample fraction, this clone is medium-sized (0.01 to 0.1%). A far larger clone is one nucleotide away, so this likely arose from a read error. The sample has other DNA sequences that encode this CDR3 too. The chain employs TRGV9 and TRGJP. CDR3 length: 15 amino acids. Germline V gene sequence: CDR1 GITISATS, CDR2 ISYDGTV (reference sequence). Unmatched junction bases numbered 1, after V lost 5 bases and J lost 3 bases. The CDR3 sequence is CALWVQELGKKIKVF. CDR3 nucleotide sequence: TGTGCCTTGTGGGTGCAAGAGTTGGGCAAAAAAATCAAGGTATTT.

Concerning this clone: TCRdb pairs this DNA with a much larger clone's protein that differs at residue 6, likely a read error; the protein shown was translated from the DNA. J is TRGJ1 or TRGJ2 and V is TRGV9. V dropped 4 bases and J dropped 9; count of bases not matched to a gene: 0. This CDR3 has 9 residues. The germline V gene has CDR1 GITISATS and CDR2 ISYDGTV (reference sequence). The CDR3 loop is CALWDKKLF. The CDR3 DNA reads TGTGCCTTGTGGGATAAGAAACTCTTT.

By share, this clone ranks as medium-sized. This sample includes further DNA sequences coding for the same CDR3. V gene TRGV9 combines with J gene TRGJP. The CDR3 totals 17 residues. V was clipped by 2 bases and J by 4 bases; unmatched bases: 5. The germline CDR1 and CDR2 sequences are GITISATS and ISYDGTV (reference sequence). The CDR3 loop reads CALWEDRQELGKKIKVF. CDR3 nucleotides: TGTGCCTTGTGGGAGGACCGTCAAGAGTTGGGCAAAAAAATCAAGGTATTT.

As for this clone: The protein TCRdb lists belongs to a much larger clone and differs from this DNA's translation at residue 10, which points to a read error; the protein shown is made from the DNA. The rearrangement uses TRGV9 and TRGJP. The germline V gene has CDR1 GITISATS and CDR2 ISYDGTV (reference sequence). The CDR3 totals 15 residues. CDR3 sequence reads: CALWEQELGRKIKVF. The CDR3 coding sequence is TGTGCCTTGTGGGAGCAAGAGTTGGGCAGAAAAATCAAGGTATTT.

This clone is classed as medium-sized. The rearrangement uses TRGV9 and TRGJP. This CDR3 contains 16 residues. The V segment lost 3 bases and the J segment 7 bases; nucleotides outside the gene matches: 6. The germline CDR1 and CDR2 sequences are GITISATS and ISYDGTV (reference sequence). The CDR3: CALWEYLELGKKIKVF. The CDR3 DNA follows: TGTGCCTTGTGGGAGTATTTGGAGTTGGGCAAAAAAATCAAGGTATTT.

A few counts support this clone. A read error is likely here: a far larger clone is one base away. The chain carries TRGV3 and TRGJ1 or TRGJ2. This CDR3 is built from 12 residues. CDR1 and CDR2 from the germline V gene are VTNTFY and YDVSTARD (reference sequence). CDR3 nucleotide sequence: TGTGCCACCTGGGACAGGGGATATAAGAAGCTCTTT. Residues: CATWDRGYKKLF.

By sample fraction, this clone is medium-sized. The chain joins TRGV9 to TRGJP. The CDR3 has 15 residues. Germline trimming cut 0 bases from V and 10 bases from J; bases unmatched to any gene: 3. Germline loops: CDR1 GITISATS, CDR2 ISYDGTV (reference sequence). CDR3 region: CALWEVILGKKIKVF. CDR3 DNA sequence: TGTGCCTTGTGGGAGGTGATTTTGGGCAAAAAAATCAAGGTATTT.

This clone is deemed large. A read error may be the cause here, since a much bigger clone is one base away. The chain has TRGV9 and TRGJP. The CDR3 has 15 residues. Germline-derived CDR1 and CDR2 are GITISATS and ISYDGTV (reference sequence). V dropped 3 bases and J dropped 5; count of bases not matched to a gene: 1. CDR3 in amino acids: CALWEKELGKKIKVF. Written as DNA, the CDR3 is TGTGCCTTGTGGGAGAAAGAGTTGGGCAAAAAAATCAAGGTATTT.

This clone appeared a few times. A much more abundant neighbour one base away suggests this may be a read error. Other nucleotide sequences from this sample produce the same CDR3. V is TRGV9 and J is TRGJP. The CDR3 sequence is 16 residues long. CDR1 and CDR2 from the germline V gene are GITISATS and ISYDGTV (reference sequence). The CDR3 DNA sequence: TGTGCCCTGTGGGAGGTGCTCGAGTTGGGCAAAAAAATCAAGGTATTT. Protein sequence: CALWEVLELGKKIKVF.

This clone was seen more than once but under ten times. It differs at one base from a far larger clone, so likely a read error. Other DNA sequences in this sample translate to the same CDR3. The chain is built from TRGV4 and TRGJ1 or TRGJ2. CDR1 is EGSTGY, CDR2 YDSYTSSV, per germline. The CDR3 sequence is 9 residues long. In DNA, the CDR3 is TGCGCCACCTGGATTAAGAAACTCTTT. It is translated as CATWIKKLF.

A few counts support this clone. This likely came from a read error, as a far larger clone is one base away. Other DNA sequences within the sample encode an identical CDR3. The chain employs TRGV9 and TRGJP. The CDR3 is made up of 16 amino acids. Germline V gives CDR1 GITISATS, CDR2 ISYDGTV (reference sequence). CDR3 nucleotide sequence: TGTGCCTTGTGGGAGCCGCAAGAGCTGGGCAAAAAAATCAAGGTATTT. This codes for CALWEPQELGKKIKVF.